These 5 T cell receptor beta chains were all obtained from the same sample, sequenced in a study of T-cell memory formation after mild COVID-19. TCRdb re-called the 5' RACE reads with MiXCR, one entry per CDR3 protein. This sample has 350,000 to 500,000 distinct CDR3 sequences, with around 22% found just once. The sample comprised PBMCs or a T cell subset sorted from them (not recorded which). These receptor sequences come from an adult woman who had mild COVID-19 (a few samples of this study predate the infection). Cell type and time point are not known.

Note on this clonotype: At one end the junction does not follow the germline gene, possibly because of a read error. The gene calls are TRBV11-2 and TRBJ2-1, with D possibly being TRBD2 (6 bases). This CDR3 region has 12 residues. CDR1 SGHAT and CDR2 FQNNGV come from the germline V gene. The CDR3 sequence is CASRHNREGGVF. Written as DNA, the CDR3 is TGTGCCAGCAGACACAATCGAGAAGGCGGGGTCTTC. Based on the CDR3 plus reference TRBV11-2 and TRBJ2-1, the full variable domain is EAGVAQSPRYKIIEKRQSVAFWCNPISGHATLYWYQQILGQGPKLLIQFQNNGVVDDSQLPKDRFSAERLKGVDSTLKIQPAKLEDSAVYLCASRHNREGGVFGPGTRLTVL.

In its sample, this clonotype was seen a few times. The V gene is TRBV20-1, the J gene TRBJ1-5; unclear D gene. Trimming removed 0 bases from V and 6 bases from J, with 15 bases in between. This CDR3 has 15 amino acids. Germline values: CDR1 DFQATT, CDR2 SNEGSKA (reference sequence). The CDR3 is CSARDRFGDRQPQHF. DNA of the CDR3: TGCAGTGCTAGAGATAGGTTTGGTGATCGTCAGCCCCAGCATTTT.

This clonotype was recorded a few times. The chain has TRBV12-3 or TRBV12-4 and TRBJ2-3, with 10 nucleotides matching TRBD2. CDR3 length: 15 residues. Germline trimming cut 5 bases from V and 4 bases from J; bases unmatched to any gene: 6. The CDR3 coding sequence is TGTGCCAGCAGTCCTGACGGGACTAGCGCAGATACGCAGTATTTT. It codes for CASSPDGTSADTQYF.

V gene TRBV4-2 combines with J gene TRBJ2-7; possible D gene TRBD2, 5 bases. This CDR3 is built from 14 residues. Trimming left V 2 bases short and J 6 bases short, with 14 bases between. In germline, CDR1 is LGHNA, CDR2 YNFKEQ. CDR3 DNA: TGTGCCAGCAGCCAAAGCCAGAGGGCTTCCGAGCAGTACTTC. It is translated as CASSQSQRASEQYF.

This clonotype was counted between two and nine times. V usage is TRBV24-1 and J usage is TRBJ2-2; 8 nucleotides match TRBD1. Per germline, CDR1 KGHDR and CDR2 SFDVKD. Unmatched junction bases numbered 0, after V lost 9 bases and J lost 1 base. This CDR3 has 13 amino acids. The CDR3 nucleotides read TGTGCCACCGGGACAGGGAACACCGGGGAGCTGTTTTTT. Translated, it gives CATGTGNTGELFF.